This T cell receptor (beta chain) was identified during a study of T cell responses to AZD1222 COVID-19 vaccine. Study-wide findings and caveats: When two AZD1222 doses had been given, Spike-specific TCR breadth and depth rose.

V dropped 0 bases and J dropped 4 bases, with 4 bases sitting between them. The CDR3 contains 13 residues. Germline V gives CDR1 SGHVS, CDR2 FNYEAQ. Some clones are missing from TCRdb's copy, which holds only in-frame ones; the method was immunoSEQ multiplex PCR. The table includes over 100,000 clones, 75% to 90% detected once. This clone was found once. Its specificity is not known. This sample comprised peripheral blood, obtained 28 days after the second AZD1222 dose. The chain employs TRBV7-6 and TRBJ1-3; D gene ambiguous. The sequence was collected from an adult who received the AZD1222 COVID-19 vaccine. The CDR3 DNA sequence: TGTGCCAGCAGCTTAGCTGGGGGAAACACCATATATTTT. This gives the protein CASSLAGGNTIYF.